The 24 T cell receptor beta chains in this list originate from one sample, sequenced in a study of T cell changes during pregnancy in multiple sclerosis. The method was immunoSEQ multiplex PCR; TCRdb's version includes in-frame clones alone and lacks a portion of them. The sample yields some 93,000 clones, 90% to 95% seen once. Sample: peripheral blood, taken after pregnancy. These receptors originate from a female donor in good health, enrolled as a control in a pregnancy study.

The CDR3 DNA sequence: TGTGCCAGCATTGGGTGGGGGGGCCAACGCGAGCAGTACTTC. Protein product: CASIGWGGQREQYF. J is TRBJ2-7 and V is TRBV28; a weak D match, TRBD2 (7 bases). Per germline, CDR1 MDHEN and CDR2 SYDVKM. This CDR3 comprises 14 residues. Deletions cut 7 bases from V and 6 bases from J, with 19 bases between.

This clone was seen only a few times. J is TRBJ1-2 and V is TRBV11-2, with TRBD1 as a possible D gene (6 bases). Per germline, CDR1 SGHAT and CDR2 FQNNGV. The CDR3 has 13 residues. The germline V and J ends were trimmed by 6 bases and 5 bases, with 13 bases remaining between them. The CDR3, as DNA: TGTGCCAGCAGTCGGGACACCAGTTATGGCTACACCTTC. It translates to CASSRDTSYGYTF. Full variable domain (missing parts from reference TRBV11-2 and TRBJ1-2): EAGVAQSPRYKIIEKRQSVAFWCNPISGHATLYWYQQILGQGPKLLIQFQNNGVVDDSQLPKDRFSAERLKGVDSTLKIQPAKLEDSAVYLCASSRDTSYGYTFGSGTRLTVV.

A note on this clone: In the same sample, other DNA sequences code for this CDR3. The chain couples TRBV2 to TRBJ2-5, with a possible D match to TRBD2 (7 bases). Trimming cost V 4 bases and J 1 base, with 10 bases left between them. This CDR3 spans 14 amino acids. From germline, CDR1 is SNHLY and CDR2 FYNNEI. The DNA of the CDR3 is TGTGCCAGCAGTGTGGGGGGGGCCCAAGAGACCCAGTACTTC. It encodes CASSVGGAQETQYF.

The chain is built from TRBV6-6 and TRBJ2-3; D gene uncertain. CDR1 is MNHNY, CDR2 SVGAGI, per germline (reference sequence). The CDR3 loop spans 14 amino acids. V lost 6 bases and J lost 1, with 11 bases in between. CDR3: CASRDKTGTDTQYF. CDR3 nucleotides: TGTGCCAGCAGAGACAAAACAGGCACAGATACGCAGTATTTT.

This clone was seen only once. V gene TRBV7-2 combines with J gene TRBJ1-1; D is uncertain. Trimming stripped 5 bases from V and 5 bases from J, with 12 bases between. The CDR3 contains 13 residues. CDR1 SGHTA and CDR2 FQGNSA come from the germline V gene. The CDR3 nucleotides read TGTGCCAGCAGCATGACTGTAACGACTGAAGCTTTCTTT. Translating gives CASSMTVTTEAFF. The full variable domain, completed using reference TRBV7-2 and TRBJ1-1, is GAGVSQSPSNKVTEKGKDVELRCDPISGHTALYWYRQSLGQGLEFLIYFQGNSAPDKSGLPSDRFSAERTGGSVSTLTIQRTQQEDSAVYLCASSMTVTTEAFFGQGTRLTVV.

This rearrangement joins TRBV27 to TRBJ2-7; 14 bases align to TRBD2. V shed 3 bases and J 5 bases; nucleotides not matched to a gene: 6. Looked up from germline, CDR1 is MNHEY and CDR2 is SMNVEV (reference sequence). The CDR3 extends over 16 amino acids. The CDR3 reads CASSFQGLAGANEQYF. In DNA form, the CDR3 reads TGTGCCAGCAGTTTCCAGGGACTAGCGGGGGCCAACGAGCAGTACTTC.

The chain couples TRBV11-2 to TRBJ2-5; no definite D call. Trimming pared 1 base from V and 5 bases from J, leaving 14 bases between. Germline lookup yields CDR1 SGHAT and CDR2 FQNNGV. The CDR3 loop spans 15 amino acids. The CDR3 sequence is CASSLGSQIVETQYF. The CDR3, as DNA: TGTGCCAGCAGCTTAGGGTCGCAGATCGTGGAGACCCAGTACTTC.

The J gene is TRBJ1-4, the V gene TRBV27, with D perhaps matching TRBD1 (6 bases). The CDR3 has 17 residues. The V and J ends lost 2 bases and 4 bases respectively, with 17 bases between them. Germline assignment: CDR1 MNHEY and CDR2 SMNVEV (reference sequence). As DNA, the CDR3 is TGTGCCAGCAGTTTAATGTTGCGGGGGGCGGGTAATGAAAAACTGTTTTTT. It codes for CASSLMLRGAGNEKLFF.

On this clone: One end of the junction varies from germline; a read error may be responsible. The genes are TRBV6-1 and TRBJ2-4, with D possibly matching TRBD1 (6 bases). CDR3 length: 14 residues. Germline loops: CDR1 MNHNS, CDR2 SASEGT. The CDR3 sequence: CSLYPSTGTNIQYF. As DNA, the CDR3 is TGCTCCCTCTATCCCTCCACAGGGACAAACATTCAGTACTTC.

The chain employs TRBV30 and TRBJ1-2, with D possibly being TRBD1 (6 bases). The CDR3 consists of 16 residues. Deletions cut 7 bases from V and 0 bases from J, with 21 bases between. CDR1 is GTSNPN, CDR2 SVGIG, per germline (reference sequence). CDR3 protein: CASLRDTRRPNYGYTF. CDR3 sequence (DNA): TGTGCCTCTCTCCGGGACACCCGTAGGCCTAACTATGGCTACACCTTC. Combining the CDR3 with reference TRBV30 and TRBJ1-2 gives the whole variable domain SQTIHQWPATLVQPVGSPLSLECTVEGTSNPNLYWYRQAAGRGLQLLFYSVGIGQISSEVPQNLSASRPQDRQFILSSKKLLLSDSGFYLCASLRDTRRPNYGYTFGSGTRLTVV.

This chain joins TRBV29-1 and TRBJ2-2; 13 bases are a match to TRBD2. This CDR3 has 14 amino acids. Germline V gene lookup returns CDR1 SQVTM and CDR2 ANQGSEA. With V trimmed by 7 bases and J by 7 bases, 6 bases remained unmatched. Here the CDR3 reads CSATSGGAGGELFF. The CDR3 nucleotides are TGCAGCGCAACTAGCGGGGGGGCCGGCGGGGAGCTGTTTTTT.

The V and J genes are TRBV30 and TRBJ2-1, with D possibly TRBD2 on 7 matching bases. The germline CDR1 and CDR2 sequences are GTSNPN and SVGIG (reference sequence). V shed 0 bases and J shed 4 bases, with 16 bases lying between them. The CDR3 has 16 amino acids. The CDR3 sequence is CAWSVRGGGCYNEQFF. The CDR3 region has the DNA TGTGCCTGGAGTGTACGAGGGGGGGGGTGTTACAATGAGCAGTTCTTC.

V usage is TRBV7-9 and J usage is TRBJ1-2; D remains unclear. CDR3 length: 16 residues. The germline V and J ends were trimmed by 4 bases and 2 bases, with 17 bases remaining between them. The germline V gene has CDR1 SEHNR and CDR2 FQNEAQ (reference sequence). This chain's CDR3 is CASSSYRWEANYGYTF. The CDR3 nucleotides are TGTGCCAGCAGCTCCTACCGTTGGGAGGCCAACTATGGCTACACCTTC.

The chain employs TRBV4-3 and TRBJ2-1; tentatively, D is TRBD2 (6 bases). This CDR3 has 16 amino acids. Per the germline V gene, CDR1 is LGHNA and CDR2 is YSLEER. The V gene lost 0 bases and the J gene lost 3 bases, with 12 bases spanning the gap. DNA for the CDR3: TGCGCCAGCAGCCAAGATCACCTAGCGAACTACAATGAGCAGTTCTTC. Amino acid sequence: CASSQDHLANYNEQFF.

The CDR3: CASSLRTSGSDEQYF. DNA of the CDR3: TGTGCCAGCAGCTTACGGACTAGCGGCTCAGACGAGCAGTACTTC. V usage is TRBV7-2 and J usage is TRBJ2-7; 10 bases match TRBD2. Germline V gives CDR1 SGHTA, CDR2 FQGNSA. The CDR3 is 15 residues long. J lost 5 bases, V lost 2 bases, and 6 bases had no gene match.

This chain links TRBV2 with TRBJ2-7; possibly TRBD1 for D (7 bases). V was trimmed by 3 bases and J by 5 bases, leaving 11 bases between them. Germline V gene lookup returns CDR1 SNHLY and CDR2 FYNNEI. The CDR3 consists of 13 residues. Here the CDR3 reads CASSDRGVDEQYF. The CDR3 coding sequence is TGTGCCAGCAGTGACAGGGGGGTCGACGAGCAGTACTTC.

This chain connects TRBV6-6 to TRBJ1-1; no clear D gene. The CDR3 loop spans 13 amino acids. Trimming left V 2 bases short and J 6 bases short, with 10 bases between. Germline CDR1 is MNHNY and CDR2 is SVGAGI (reference sequence). For the CDR3, the DNA is TGTGCCAGCAGTTACCTAGGCTTCGCTGAAGCTTTCTTT. The encoded protein is CASSYLGFAEAFF.

The chain employs TRBV7-6 and TRBJ2-1; the match to TRBD2 covers 12 bases. The germline CDR1 and CDR2 sequences are SGHVS and FNYEAQ. Trimming cost V 5 bases and J 8 bases; bases outside gene matches: 10. There are 16 residues in the CDR3. The CDR3 nucleotides read TGTGCCAGCAGCCTCGGACTAGCGGGACCTTTAGATGAGCAGTTCTTC. Translated: CASSLGLAGPLDEQFF.

The chain's CDR3 is CASSPSRETQYF. The CDR3 DNA follows: TGTGCCAGCAGCCCCTCTAGGGAGACCCAGTACTTC. The chain carries TRBV7-9 and TRBJ2-5, with no clear D. The CDR3 is 12 amino acids. Trimming shortened V by 5 bases and J by 5 bases, and 9 bases separated the two germline ends. CDR1 is SEHNR and CDR2 is FQNEAQ in the germline V gene (reference sequence).

The rearrangement uses TRBV29-1 and TRBJ1-2; 12 bases match TRBD1. The germline CDR1 and CDR2 sequences are SQVTM and ANQGSEA. The CDR3 is 16 amino acids. Losses at the gene ends were 7 bases for V and 1 base for J; bases not matched to a gene: 10. CDR3 in DNA: TGCAGCGCCTACTCTGGGACAGGGGGCCATAACTATGGCTACACCTTC. Its protein product is CSAYSGTGGHNYGYTF.

The chain employs TRBV19 and TRBJ1-6, with 7 bases aligning to TRBD1. Germline V CDR1 and CDR2: LNHDA, SQIVND (reference sequence). Trimming took 4 bases from V and 8 from J; bases not matched to a gene: 8. This CDR3 comprises 15 residues. The CDR3 is CASSTWTGRDSPLHF. CDR3 nucleotides: TGTGCCAGTAGTACCTGGACAGGTCGAGATTCACCCCTCCACTTT.

The rearrangement uses TRBV10-3 and TRBJ1-1, with D perhaps matching TRBD1 (6 bases). V lost 0 bases and J lost 7, with 12 bases in between. The CDR3 consists of 14 residues. Per germline, CDR1 ENHRY and CDR2 SYGVKD. DNA of the CDR3: TGTGCCATCAGTGAGTCGGACAGCTACGGTGAAGCTTTCTTT. It encodes CAISESDSYGEAFF.

The chain carries TRBV10-3 and TRBJ2-1, with 8 bases identical to TRBD1. The CDR3 loop spans 14 amino acids. Looked up from germline, CDR1 is ENHRY and CDR2 is SYGVKD. Losses at the gene ends were 6 bases for V and 7 bases for J; bases not matched to a gene: 8. The CDR3 bases are TGTGCCATCAGAGGACAGGGCGGCTTTAATGAGCAGTTCTTC. Encoded protein: CAIRGQGGFNEQFF.

The rearrangement joins TRBV14 to TRBJ1-2; perhaps TRBD1 as D (5 bases). The CDR3 contains 16 residues. V lost 1 base to trimming and J lost 8 bases, with 20 bases between them. Germline V gives CDR1 SGHDN, CDR2 FVKESK. This CDR3 reads CASSQGGRTKAWGYTF. CDR3 nucleotide sequence: TGTGCCAGCAGCCAAGGGGGCCGTACGAAGGCTTGGGGCTACACCTTC.